This record covers a single T cell receptor (beta chain). Its antigen is not known. This record belongs to a study of OX40 agonist ivuxolimab in advanced cancers. Study-level background: Participants could have had prior anti-PD-1, anti-PD-L1 or anti-CTLA-4 therapy, and less than 45% had some.

The method was immunoSEQ multiplex PCR; TCRdb's version includes in-frame clones alone and lacks a portion of them. The sample has 70,000 or so clones, 75% to 85% seen once. V was pared by 5 bases and J by 1 base, with 7 bases of the junction left unmatched. Germline V gene sequence: CDR1 KGHSH, CDR2 LQKENI. This CDR3 comprises 15 residues. Study results and caveats: At 0.1-3.0 mg/kg, partial responders had clonal expansion among the lowest observed.

Sequencing used CD4+ or CD8+ T cells sorted from blood, obtained in a trial of the OX40 agonist ivuxolimab. This TCR derives from an adult with an advanced solid tumor such as melanoma, head and neck, liver or kidney cancer. The V gene is TRBV18, the J gene TRBJ1-1; 7 bases agree with TRBD1. The CDR3 spells CASSSGTAQNTEAFF. CDR3 DNA: TGTGCCAGCTCATCAGGGACAGCCCAGAACACTGAAGCTTTCTTT.